These T cell receptor beta chains were read from a single sample in a study of cytotoxic CD8 clonotypes in ibrutinib-treated CLL. The protocol was immunoSEQ multiplex PCR, while the TCRdb copy is restricted to in-frame clones and leaves out a portion. The sample has some 200,000 clones, roughly 77% seen once. The sample in question was PBMCs, obtained after 12 months of ibrutinib treatment. All receptors derive from a human donor with chronic lymphocytic leukemia. Both conserved end residues are part of each CDR3. A D gene is named only where the DNA matches it firmly. Clone size appears in some rows only: once, few, many, or a class for an expanded clone.

cdr3_length,v_call,j_call,d_call,clone_size,cdr3_aa,cdr3_nt
14,TRBV10-3,TRBJ1-5,.,.,CAISERGGNQPQHF,TGTGCCATCAGTGAGAGGGGGGGGAATCAGCCCCAGCATTTT
12,TRBV30,TRBJ1-2,.,once,CAWNDRSHGYTF,TGTGCCTGGAATGACAGGAGCCATGGCTACACCTTC
17,TRBV7-9,TRBJ2-1,TRBD2,.,CASSPRLAGEVYNEQFF,TGTGCCAGCAGCCCCCGACTAGCGGGGGAGGTCTACAATGAGCAGTTCTTC
15,TRBV30,TRBJ1-1,.,few,CAWNQGGPYGTEAFF,TGTGCCTGGAACCAAGGGGGGCCATATGGCACTGAAGCTTTCTTT
15,TRBV2,TRBJ1-1,.,once,CASSPPTGRITEAFF,TGTGCCAGCAGCCCCCCTACAGGACGGATCACTGAAGCTTTCTTT
15,TRBV5-1,TRBJ1-2,.,.,CASSYSGVLYYGYTF,TGCGCCAGCAGCTACTCAGGGGTCCTGTACTATGGCTACACCTTC
13,TRBV30,TRBJ1-1,.,.,CAETNSMNTEAFF,TGTGCAGAGACCAACAGTATGAACACTGAAGCTTTCTTT
11,TRBV29-1,TRBJ1-4,.,once,CSVVGGFGVFF,TGCAGCGTTGTGGGGGGGTTTGGCGTGTTTTTT
17,TRBV5-1,TRBJ2-7,TRBD1,.,CASSPNPAGTGHHEQYF,TGCGCCAGCAGCCCTAATCCCGCCGGGACAGGGCACCACGAGCAGTACTTC
14,TRBV16,TRBJ1-2,TRBD1,.,CASSRRQGLHGYTF,TGTGCCAGCAGCCGAAGACAGGGTTTGCATGGCTACACCTTC
15,TRBV7-9,TRBJ1-5,TRBD1,.,CASSSGTGQSQPQHF,TGTGCCAGCAGCTCCGGGACAGGGCAAAGTCAGCCCCAGCATTTT
13,TRBV10-3,TRBJ1-5,.,few,CAISVGSYQPQHF,TGTGCCATCAGTGTGGGCAGCTATCAGCCCCAGCATTTT
13,TRBV30,TRBJ2-1,.,.,CAWRYRGYNEQFF,TGTGCCTGGAGGTATCGGGGCTACAATGAGCAGTTCTTC
14,TRBV30,TRBJ2-1,.,.,CAWSTASSYNEQFF,TGTGCCTGGAGTACTGCCAGCTCCTACAATGAGCAGTTCTTC
14,TRBV7-2,TRBJ2-1,.,.,CASGGLSSYNEQFF,TGTGCCAGCGGGGGACTCAGCTCCTACAATGAGCAGTTCTTC
15,TRBV5-8,TRBJ2-7,.,once,CASSLYTGMSYEQYF,TGTGCCAGCAGCTTGTATACAGGGATGTCCTACGAGCAGTACTTC
15,TRBV5-1,TRBJ1-3,TRBD1,.,CASSTQGEAGNTIYF,TGCGCCAGCAGCACCCAGGGGGAAGCTGGAAACACCATATATTTT
15,TRBV6-5,TRBJ2-5,TRBD2,.,CASKDTASGEETQYF,TGTGCCAGCAAAGATACGGCTAGCGGGGAAGAGACCCAGTACTTC
16,TRBV7-2,TRBJ1-1,.,.,CASSRTSGQGVTEAFF,TGTGCCAGCAGCCGAACGAGCGGCCAGGGTGTCACTGAAGCTTTCTTT